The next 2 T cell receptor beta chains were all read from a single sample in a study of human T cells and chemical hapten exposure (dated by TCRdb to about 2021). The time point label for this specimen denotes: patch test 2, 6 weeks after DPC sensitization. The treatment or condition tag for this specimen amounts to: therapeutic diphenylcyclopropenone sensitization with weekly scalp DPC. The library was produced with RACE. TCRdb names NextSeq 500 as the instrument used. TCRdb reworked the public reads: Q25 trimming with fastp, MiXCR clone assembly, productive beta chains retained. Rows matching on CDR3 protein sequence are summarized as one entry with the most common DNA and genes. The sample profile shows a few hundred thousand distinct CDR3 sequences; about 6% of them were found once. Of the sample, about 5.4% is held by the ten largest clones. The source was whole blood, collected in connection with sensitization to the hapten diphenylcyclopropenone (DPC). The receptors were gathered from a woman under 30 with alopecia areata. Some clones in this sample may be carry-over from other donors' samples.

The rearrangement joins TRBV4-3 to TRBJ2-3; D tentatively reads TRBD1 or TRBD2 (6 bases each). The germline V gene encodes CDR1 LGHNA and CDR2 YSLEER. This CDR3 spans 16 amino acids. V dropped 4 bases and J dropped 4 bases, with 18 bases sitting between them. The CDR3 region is CASSPLEGGGADTQYF. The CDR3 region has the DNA TGCGCCAGCAGCCCCCTGGAGGGGGGCGGCGCAGATACGCAGTATTTT.

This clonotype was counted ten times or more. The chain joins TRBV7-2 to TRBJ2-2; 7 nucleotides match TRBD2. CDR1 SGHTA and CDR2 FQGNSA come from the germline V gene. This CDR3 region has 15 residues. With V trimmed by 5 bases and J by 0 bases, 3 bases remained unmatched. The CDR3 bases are TGTGCCAGCAGCCCTGGACTAGCGAACACCGGGGAGCTGTTTTTT. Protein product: CASSPGLANTGELFF.